Shown below are 32 T cell receptor beta chains from a single sample sequenced in a study of T and B cells in COVID-19 patients. Multiplex PCR with BIOMED2 TRB-A/B primer pools amplified TRB rearrangements. TCRdb reanalysed the multiplex PCR reads using MiXCR and keeps one entry per CDR3 protein. The data contain about 6,400 distinct CDR3 sequences, about a quarter of them singletons. From blood, roughly 220-550 ng of genomic DNA served as TRB template. Specimen: blood. Receptors were obtained from a human donor with active COVID-19.

This clonotype was observed a handful of times. The J gene is TRBJ2-1, the V gene TRBV6-2 or TRBV6-3; 8 nucleotides line up with TRBD2. Germline-derived CDR1 and CDR2 are MNHEY and SVGEGT. V was pared by 0 bases and J by 2 bases, with 15 bases of the junction left unmatched. This CDR3 contains 20 residues. This CDR3 is CASSYSMFAGGRPTYNEQFF. DNA for the CDR3: TGTGCCAGCAGTTACTCGATGTTTGCGGGGGGCCGCCCCACCTACAATGAGCAGTTCTTC.

Within the sample, this clonotype is medium-sized (0.01 to 0.1%). The rearrangement uses TRBV29-1 and TRBJ1-1; 9 positions agree with TRBD1. Germline CDR1 reads SQVTM; CDR2 reads ANQGSEA. With V trimmed by 7 bases and J by 3 bases, 6 bases remained unmatched. CDR3 length equals 13 residues. The CDR3 spells CSARTGEYTEAFF. CDR3 sequence (DNA): TGCAGCGCTCGGACAGGGGAATACACTGAAGCTTTCTTT.

The genes are TRBV24-1 and TRBJ1-5; D unclear. The CDR3 extends over 13 amino acids. V was trimmed by 4 bases and J by 8 bases, leaving 11 bases between them. Germline CDR1 and CDR2: KGHDR and SFDVKD. The CDR3 bases are TGTGCCACCAGTGACACTAATATAGAGCCCCAGCATTTT. Its translation: CATSDTNIEPQHF.

This clonotype appeared a few times. The chain employs TRBV7-2 and TRBJ2-1; 9 bases agree with TRBD1. The CDR3 totals 15 residues. Germline loops: CDR1 SGHTA, CDR2 FQGNSA. The junction had 6 bases not matched to a gene; V was cut back by 5 bases and J by 4 bases. The CDR3 bases are TGTGCCAGCAGCGCGGGACAGGGTTTTTACAATGAGCAGTTCTTC. Translation: CASSAGQGFYNEQFF.

V gene TRBV4-2 combines with J gene TRBJ1-5; the D gene is possibly TRBD1 (6 bases). Trimming removed 1 base at V and 3 bases at J, with 13 bases between. The CDR3 totals 16 residues. Germline CDR1 and CDR2: LGHNA and YNFKEQ. The CDR3, as DNA: TGTGCCAGCAGCCAAGTGGGGGGGGGGCCCAATCAGCCCCAGCATTTT. Amino acid sequence: CASSQVGGGPNQPQHF.

The chain is built from TRBV12-3 or TRBV12-4 and TRBJ1-4, with a possible D match to TRBD1 (5 bases). The CDR3 sequence is 14 residues long. V gave up 6 bases and J gave up 6 bases, with 14 bases separating them. The CDR3: CASRSRGRDEKLFF. CDR3 nucleotides: TGTGCCAGCAGAAGCCGGGGCCGGGATGAAAAACTGTTTTTT.

In this sample, this clonotype is medium-sized (0.01 to 0.1%). The genes are TRBV6-2 or TRBV6-3 and TRBJ1-6, with D possibly TRBD1 on 5 matching bases. The CDR3 length is 13 residues. Germline V gene data show CDR1 as MNHEY and CDR2 as SVGEGT. Trimming took 5 bases from V and 6 from J, leaving 8 bases between them. The CDR3 DNA reads TGTGCCAGCAGTCAGGGCTTTAATTCACCCCTCCACTTT. Translated, it gives CASSQGFNSPLHF.

This clonotype is termed medium-sized. V gene TRBV19 combines with J gene TRBJ1-2; D unresolved. Germline V gene sequence: CDR1 LNHDA, CDR2 SQIVND (reference sequence). This CDR3 has 13 amino acids. The V end was cut by 8 bases, the J end by 0 bases, with 10 bases between. CDR3 in amino acids: CASSFGANYGYTF. DNA for the CDR3: TGTGCCAGTTCGTTTGGAGCTAACTATGGCTACACCTTC.

This clonotype is labeled as medium-sized. V gene TRBV30 combines with J gene TRBJ2-5, with 7 bases lining up with TRBD2. Trimming took 4 bases from V and 5 from J; bases not matched to a gene: 7. The germline V gene has CDR1 GTSNPN and CDR2 SVGIG (reference sequence). The CDR3 covers 13 residues. The CDR3 here is CAWMSGNRETQYF. CDR3 coding DNA: TGTGCCTGGATGAGCGGGAATCGGGAGACCCAGTACTTC. Based on the CDR3 plus reference TRBV30 and TRBJ2-5, the full variable domain is SQTIHQWPATLVQPVGSPLSLECTVEGTSNPNLYWYRQAAGRGLQLLFYSVGIGQISSEVPQNLSASRPQDRQFILSSKKLLLSDSGFYLCAWMSGNRETQYFGPGTRLLVL.

This clonotype was detected a few times. This rearrangement joins TRBV12-3 or TRBV12-4 to TRBJ2-1; 7 nucleotides align to TRBD2. With V trimmed by 10 bases and J by 4 bases, 7 bases remained unmatched. There are 13 residues in the CDR3. CDR3 residues: CATTRGLYNEQFF. CDR3 DNA: TGTGCCACGACCCGGGGACTATACAATGAGCAGTTCTTC.

In its sample, this clonotype was seen a few times. The V gene is TRBV7-2, the J gene TRBJ2-3; TRBD1 aligns across 10 bases. The CDR3 runs to 16 residues. V lost 3 bases and J lost 3; bases outside the gene matches: 6. CDR1 is SGHTA, CDR2 FQGNSA, per germline. CDR3 residues: CASSLQTGGVTDTQYF. Here the CDR3 DNA reads TGTGCCAGCAGCTTGCAGACAGGGGGCGTGACAGATACGCAGTATTTT.

This clonotype qualifies as medium-sized (0.01 to 0.1%). The chain is built from TRBV15 and TRBJ1-1; D not resolved. V shed 0 bases and J shed 5 bases, with 7 bases lying between them. The germline CDR1 and CDR2 sequences are LNHNV and YYDKDF (reference sequence). The CDR3 length is 13 residues. Here the CDR3 DNA reads TGTGCCACCAGCAGAGATCAAGAGACTGAAGCTTTCTTT. It yields the protein CATSRDQETEAFF.

The J gene is TRBJ2-7, the V gene TRBV5-1; TRBD1 matches 7 bases. J lost 0 bases, V lost 1 base, and 4 bases had no gene match. The CDR3 is made up of 15 amino acids. Germline-derived CDR1 and CDR2 are SGHRS and YFSETQ. CDR3 coding DNA: TGCGCCAGCAGCTTGAACAGGGGCTTCTCCTACGAGCAGTACTTC. This translates into CASSLNRGFSYEQYF.

This clonotype was found a few times. The rearrangement links TRBV6-2 or TRBV6-3 to TRBJ1-6, with D hard to call. The germline V gene has CDR1 MNHEY and CDR2 SVGEGT. The V end was cut by 10 bases, the J end by 0 bases, with 13 bases between. The CDR3 has 15 amino acids. CDR3 bases: TGTGCCACATCCAACACGGACTCCTATAATTCACCCCTCCACTTT. It is translated as CATSNTDSYNSPLHF.

The chain uses TRBV20-1 and TRBJ2-3; a weak D match, TRBD2 (5 bases). V was trimmed by 4 bases and J by 7 bases, leaving 27 bases between them. The germline V gene has CDR1 DFQATT and CDR2 SNEGSKA (reference sequence). The CDR3 runs to 17 residues. The CDR3 coding sequence is TGCAGTGCTAACTCTTGGGCGGGCAGGCCCTTTTCTCATACGCAGTATTTT. Translated: CSANSWAGRPFSHTQYF.

Regarding this clonotype: This sequence may be a read error, since a much larger clone differs from it by one base. The chain has TRBV10-3 and TRBJ1-2, with 8 bases identical to TRBD1. Germline V gives CDR1 ENHRY, CDR2 SYGVKD. The CDR3 spans 13 residues. V gave up 5 bases and J gave up 4 bases; unmatched junction bases: 3. The CDR3 coding sequence is TGTGCCATCAGTCAGGGGGCATTCTATGGCTACACCTTC. Protein sequence: CAISQGAFYGYTF.

By sample share, this clonotype is medium-sized. The V and J genes are TRBV10-3 and TRBJ2-1; 8 nucleotides agree with TRBD2. CDR3 size: 15 residues. The trim removed 6 bases at V and 8 bases at J, leaving 12 bases unmatched. Germline-derived CDR1 and CDR2 are ENHRY and SYGVKD. The CDR3 DNA follows: TGTGCCATCAGGAGCTCCGGGGGGGCTAAGTATGAGCAGTTCTTC. It specifies CAIRSSGGAKYEQFF.

This clonotype rates as medium-sized (0.01 to 0.1%). This chain joins TRBV19 and TRBJ1-2; TRBD1 matches 7 bases. CDR3 length: 14 residues. Germline CDR1 is LNHDA and CDR2 is SQIVND (reference sequence). V was pared by 0 bases and J by 7 bases, with 5 bases of the junction left unmatched. The CDR3 protein is CASSIDPQGSGYTF. CDR3 sequence (DNA): TGTGCCAGTAGTATAGATCCACAGGGGAGTGGCTACACCTTC.

This clonotype is medium-sized by share. The chain combines TRBV6-5 with TRBJ1-1; D gene unclear. Germline V gene data show CDR1 as MNHEY and CDR2 as SVGAGI. V lost 2 bases to trimming and J lost 0 bases, with 10 bases between them. The CDR3 is 15 amino acids. CDR3 nucleotides: TGTGCCAGCAGTTACCTTCCCAGCATGAACACTGAAGCTTTCTTT. It specifies CASSYLPSMNTEAFF.

The genes are TRBV5-1 and TRBJ1-4, with a possible D match to TRBD1 (6 bases). Trimming stripped 4 bases from V and 4 bases from J, with 11 bases between. The CDR3 spans 14 residues. Germline CDR1 and CDR2: SGHRS and YFSETQ. The CDR3 nucleotides are TGCGCCAGCAGCCTGGGACACAGTAATGAAAAACTGTTTTTT. Residues: CASSLGHSNEKLFF.

By sample share, this clonotype is medium-sized. The gene calls are TRBV12-3 or TRBV12-4 and TRBJ2-3, with D possibly being TRBD1 or TRBD2 (6 bases each). With 1 base removed from V and 4 bases from J, the gap between germline ends came to 12 bases. CDR3 length: 15 amino acids. The DNA for the CDR3 is TGTGCCAGCAGTTTAGTACGGGGGCCCGCAGATACGCAGTATTTT. Translated, it gives CASSLVRGPADTQYF.

This clonotype was observed a handful of times. The chain combines TRBV7-9 with TRBJ2-3; D remains unclear. The CDR3 is made up of 14 amino acids. CDR1 is SEHNR, CDR2 FQNEAQ, per germline (reference sequence). With 2 bases removed from V and 4 bases from J, the gap between germline ends came to 10 bases. The CDR3 bases are TGTGCCAGCAGCTTACTCTTGAGTCCAGATACGCAGTATTTT. This gives the protein CASSLLLSPDTQYF.

As regards this clonotype: The junction departs from germline at one end; a sequencing error may be responsible. V is TRBV20-1 and J is TRBJ1-5; D is unresolved. Germline CDR1 reads DFQATT; CDR2 reads SNEGSKA (reference sequence). CDR3 length equals 13 residues. The CDR3 loop reads CSARENSNQPQHF. In DNA form, the CDR3 reads TGCAGTGCCAGAGAGAATAGCAATCAGCCCCAGCATTTT.

The V call is TRBV30, the J call TRBJ2-3; 12 bases match TRBD2. Germline V CDR1 and CDR2: GTSNPN, SVGIG (reference sequence). V lost 3 bases and J lost 3; bases outside the gene matches: 13. This CDR3 spans 18 amino acids. The CDR3 sequence: CAWSLAGGGQGMTDTQYF. CDR3 sequence (DNA): TGTGCCTGGAGCCTAGCGGGGGGGGGACAGGGTATGACAGATACGCAGTATTTT.

The chain joins TRBV18 to TRBJ2-3, with 12 nucleotides matching TRBD2. V trimming: 3 bases; J trimming: 4 bases; junction bases outside the gene matches: 5. This CDR3 region has 16 residues. CDR1 is KGHSH, CDR2 LQKENI, per germline. The CDR3 protein is CASSPGLAGSADTQYF. The CDR3 nucleotides are TGTGCCAGCTCACCTGGACTAGCGGGGAGTGCAGATACGCAGTATTTT.

V and J are TRBV7-2 and TRBJ2-1; D gene ambiguous. Germline V gene lookup returns CDR1 SGHTA and CDR2 FQGNSA. The V and J ends lost 5 bases and 8 bases respectively, with 19 bases between them. CDR3 length equals 15 residues. CDR3 nucleotides: TGTGCCAGCAGCCATCAGTCTTTCCCCACCCATGAGCAGTTCTTC. Protein product: CASSHQSFPTHEQFF.

This clonotype is termed medium-sized (0.01 to 0.1%). This chain uses TRBV19 with TRBJ1-6; D gene uncertain. Germline V lookup: CDR1 LNHDA, CDR2 SQIVND (reference sequence). V gave up 7 bases and J gave up 10 bases, with 20 bases separating them. CDR3 length: 15 residues. The CDR3 DNA follows: TGTGCCAGTACATCCGCCCCCGGTAATAGATCACCCCTCCACTTT. Translating it yields CASTSAPGNRSPLHF.

The rearrangement joins TRBV19 to TRBJ2-3, with D possibly called TRBD1 or TRBD2 (6 bases each). Germline assignment: CDR1 LNHDA and CDR2 SQIVND (reference sequence). Trimming left V 4 bases short and J 4 bases short, with 15 bases between. CDR3 length: 15 residues. CDR3 in amino acids: CASSRGAGGADTQYF. CDR3 nucleotide sequence: TGTGCCAGTAGTAGGGGGGCCGGGGGCGCAGATACGCAGTATTTT. The full variable domain, completed using reference TRBV19 and TRBJ2-3, is DGGITQSPKYLFRKEGQNVTLSCEQNLNHDAMYWYRQDPGQGLRLIYYSQIVNDFQKGDIAEGYSVSREKKESFPLTVTSAQKNPTAFYLCASSRGAGGADTQYFGPGTRLTVL.

A few counts support this clonotype. The V call is TRBV19, the J call TRBJ2-6; 7 bases match TRBD2. CDR1 and CDR2 (germline): LNHDA, SQIVND (reference sequence). The V gene end was trimmed by 9 bases and the J gene end by 4 bases; junction bases not matched to a gene: 15. The CDR3 is made up of 17 amino acids. For the CDR3, the DNA is TGTGCCAGCAGCCAGACACATACCGGGGGGGGGGCCAACGTCCTGACTTTC. It is translated as CASSQTHTGGGANVLTF. Variable domain in full (rest from reference TRBV19 and TRBJ2-6): DGGITQSPKYLFRKEGQNVTLSCEQNLNHDAMYWYRQDPGQGLRLIYYSQIVNDFQKGDIAEGYSVSREKKESFPLTVTSAQKNPTAFYLCASSQTHTGGGANVLTFGAGSRLTVL.

This clonotype was observed a few times. This chain connects TRBV20-1 to TRBJ2-7; 7 bases fit TRBD1. This CDR3 is built from 13 residues. CDR1 is DFQATT, CDR2 SNEGSKA, per germline (reference sequence). V was clipped by 6 bases and J by 2 bases; unmatched bases: 7. The CDR3 is CSARQGPTYEQYF. The CDR3 bases are TGCAGTGCCCGACAGGGTCCAACCTACGAGCAGTACTTC.

This clonotype turned up a few times. The J gene is TRBJ1-6, the V gene TRBV12-3 or TRBV12-4; D remains unclear. Trimming shortened V by 3 bases and J by 4 bases, and 7 bases separated the two germline ends. This CDR3 spans 14 amino acids. The CDR3 region is CASSLERYNSPLHF. CDR3 coding DNA: TGTGCCAGCAGTTTGGAACGGTATAATTCACCCCTCCACTTT.

This clonotype is termed medium-sized. This chain connects TRBV30 to TRBJ1-5; no clear D. Germline CDR1 GTSNPN, CDR2 SVGIG (reference sequence). The CDR3 loop spans 14 amino acids. Deletions cut 0 bases from V and 5 bases from J, with 11 bases between. CDR3 DNA: TGTGCCTGGAGTGTACTTTCGGTCGATCAGCCCCAGCATTTT. This gives the protein CAWSVLSVDQPQHF. The full variable domain, in which reference TRBV30 and TRBJ1-5 provide the parts outside the CDR3, is SQTIHQWPATLVQPVGSPLSLECTVEGTSNPNLYWYRQAAGRGLQLLFYSVGIGQISSEVPQNLSASRPQDRQFILSSKKLLLSDSGFYLCAWSVLSVDQPQHFGDGTRLSIL.